Presented here are 23 T cell receptor beta chains from one specimen sequenced in a study of identical twins. TCRdb fed the 5' RACE reads into MiXCR, producing one record per CDR3 protein. This table holds approximately 700,000 distinct CDR3 sequences, over 5% found once. Sequenced: naive T cells sorted from blood. The source is a man aged 18 to 30 in good health.

This chain uses TRBV29-1 with TRBJ2-2, with D tentatively TRBD1 (5 bases). CDR3 size: 13 residues. Germline V gene sequence: CDR1 SQVTM, CDR2 ANQGSEA. The V end lost 4 bases, the J end lost 2 bases, and 8 bases lay between the germline ends. CDR3 sequence reads: CSVVTGNTGELFF. The CDR3 DNA reads as TGCAGCGTTGTTACAGGAAACACCGGGGAGCTGTTTTTT.

This clonotype was detected ten times or more. This chain connects TRBV5-1 to TRBJ2-7; 8 nucleotides match TRBD1. Germline lookup yields CDR1 SGHRS and CDR2 YFSETQ. This CDR3 has 17 amino acids. J gave up 4 bases and V 4 bases, and 16 bases lay outside the gene matches. CDR3 protein: CASSILLTGGPPYEQYV. The CDR3 nucleotides are TGCGCCAGCAGCATACTCCTTACAGGGGGACCACCTTACGAGCAGTACGTC.

This rearrangement joins TRBV2 to TRBJ2-1, with a possible D match to TRBD2 (6 bases). Germline V CDR1 and CDR2: SNHLY, FYNNEI. The CDR3 runs 16 residues. With 0 bases removed from V and 3 bases from J, the gap between germline ends came to 12 bases. CDR3 DNA sequence: TGTGCCAGCAGTGAAGCTCGGACTACTTTCTACAATGAGCAGTTCTTC. Translation: CASSEARTTFYNEQFF.

CDR3 loop: CASSQVAAGEYEQFF. CDR3 nucleotides: TGCGCCAGCAGCCAAGTCGCAGCGGGAGAATATGAGCAGTTCTTC. The chain couples TRBV4-3 to TRBJ2-1; the match to TRBD2 covers 8 bases. From germline, CDR1 is LGHNA and CDR2 YSLEER. The CDR3 has 15 amino acids. Germline trimming cut 1 base from V and 8 bases from J; bases unmatched to any gene: 7.

This clonotype has a count of ten or more. The chain combines TRBV29-1 with TRBJ2-5, with D tentatively TRBD1 or TRBD2 (6 bases each). The germline V gene has CDR1 SQVTM and CDR2 ANQGSEA. The V and J ends lost 8 bases and 5 bases respectively, with 9 bases between them. CDR3 length: 10 residues. CDR3 DNA: TGCAGCTGGAGGGGGGAGACCCAGTACTTC. Translation: CSWRGETQYF.

This clonotype was counted ten times or more. The V and J genes are TRBV6-2 or TRBV6-3 and TRBJ2-7; no definite D call. This CDR3 region has 13 residues. Trimming removed 2 bases from V and 0 bases from J, with 5 bases in between. Germline V gene data show CDR1 as MNHEY and CDR2 as SVGEGT. The CDR3 region has the DNA TGTGCCAGCAGTTACCCGCTCTCCTACGAGCAGTACTTC. It yields the protein CASSYPLSYEQYF.

This clonotype has more than one count but fewer than ten. The V call is TRBV12-3 or TRBV12-4, the J call TRBJ1-5; a weak D match, TRBD1 (5 bases). This CDR3 has 19 amino acids. V lost 0 bases and J 0 bases, leaving 18 bases between the germline ends. The CDR3 protein is CASSLALRGGLDSNQPQHF. The CDR3 region has the DNA TGTGCCAGCAGTTTAGCGCTAAGGGGTGGACTCGATAGCAATCAGCCCCAGCATTTT.

Ten or more counts support this clonotype. Written as DNA, the CDR3 is TGTGCCAGCAGTTACTCTGGGCGGGAGGGCCTAGACAATGAGCAGTTCTTC. Its translation is CASSYSGREGLDNEQFF. The chain recombines TRBV6-5 with TRBJ2-1; 9 positions agree with TRBD2. Trimming cost V 0 bases and J 5 bases; bases outside gene matches: 8. The CDR3 spans 17 residues. The germline V gene has CDR1 MNHEY and CDR2 SVGAGI.

This chain connects TRBV4-2 to TRBJ2-7, with D perhaps given as TRBD1 or TRBD2 (5 bases each). Trimming removed 1 base from V and 7 bases from J, with 11 bases in between. Germline V gene data show CDR1 as LGHNA and CDR2 as YNFKEQ. The CDR3 length is 13 residues. Here the CDR3 DNA reads TGTGCCAGCAGCCAAGTATACGGGGCGGAGCAGTACGTC. Protein sequence: CASSQVYGAEQYV.

V is TRBV6-2 or TRBV6-3 and J is TRBJ2-7; TRBD2 is a possible D gene (6 bases). Trimming left V 0 bases short and J 3 bases short, with 6 bases between. Per germline, CDR1 MNHEY and CDR2 SVGEGT. The CDR3 contains 13 residues. The CDR3 here is CASSYSTSYEQYV. The CDR3 DNA reads TGTGCCAGCAGTTACTCGACTAGCTACGAGCAGTACGTC.

The table lists this clonotype with a few counts. The rearrangement links TRBV12-3 or TRBV12-4 to TRBJ2-1, with D perhaps TRBD1 or TRBD2 (5 bases each). The CDR3 spans 17 residues. V lost 3 bases, J lost 0 bases, and 15 bases lay in between. CDR3: CASSLVSGHNSYNEQFF. Here the CDR3 DNA reads TGTGCCAGCAGTTTGGTCAGCGGACATAACTCCTACAATGAGCAGTTCTTC.

This clonotype was recorded many times. This chain uses TRBV24-1 with TRBJ2-1; 9 nucleotides agree with TRBD2. The J segment lost 3 bases and the V segment lost 5 bases, leaving 13 bases of the junction unmatched. Germline assignment: CDR1 KGHDR and CDR2 SFDVKD. This CDR3 spans 18 amino acids. The CDR3 spells CATSGGSSGVSLYNEQFF. As DNA, the CDR3 is TGTGCCACCAGTGGGGGGTCTAGCGGGGTATCCCTCTACAATGAGCAGTTCTTC.

This clonotype was found many times. The chain uses TRBV27 and TRBJ1-5, with a weak D call TRBD1 (6 bases). Germline loops: CDR1 MNHEY, CDR2 SMNVEV (reference sequence). Trimming took 8 bases from V and 1 from J, leaving 12 bases between them. The CDR3 sequence is 14 residues long. The CDR3 DNA follows: TGTGCCAGCTCTCTCCAGGGGAGCAATCAGCCCCAGCATTTT. As protein: CASSLQGSNQPQHF.

V is TRBV29-1 and J is TRBJ2-7; 8 bases match TRBD1. V lost 6 bases, J lost 4 bases, and 8 bases stayed unmatched. Looked up from germline, CDR1 is SQVTM and CDR2 is ANQGSEA. CDR3 length: 13 amino acids. The CDR3, as DNA: TGCAGCGTCGAACTCAGGGGGCTATACGAGCAGTACTTC. Translation: CSVELRGLYEQYF.

This clonotype was found many times. The rearrangement uses TRBV5-1 and TRBJ1-2; D remains unclear. This CDR3 is built from 14 residues. The germline gives CDR1 SGHRS, CDR2 YFSETQ. The V end was cut by 0 bases, the J end by 8 bases, with 14 bases between. This chain's CDR3 is CASSLADTRSGYTF. The DNA of the CDR3 is TGCGCCAGCAGCTTGGCCGACACTCGCTCGGGCTACACCTTC. Filled out from reference TRBV5-1 and TRBJ1-2, the complete variable domain reads KAGVTQTPRYLIKTRGQQVTLSCSPISGHRSVSWYQQTPGQGLQFLFEYFSETQRNKGNFPGRFSGRQFSNSRSEMNVSTLELGDSALYLCASSLADTRSGYTFGSGTRLTVV.

The V and J genes are TRBV27 and TRBJ2-7; 8 nucleotides agree with TRBD1. Germline CDR1 and CDR2: MNHEY and SMNVEV (reference sequence). V gave up 7 bases and J gave up 3 bases; unmatched junction bases: 8. This CDR3 spans 14 amino acids. The CDR3 nucleotides read TGTGCCAGCACCCTACAGGGGGGAGACTACGAGCAGTACTTC. Protein sequence: CASTLQGGDYEQYF.

This clonotype has a count of ten or more. V and J are TRBV27 and TRBJ2-5; unclear D gene. This CDR3 has 16 amino acids. V lost 0 bases to trimming and J lost 0 bases, with 11 bases between them. In germline, CDR1 is MNHEY, CDR2 SMNVEV (reference sequence). CDR3 nucleotides: TGTGCCAGCAGTTTATCGATACCGGCGTACCAAGAGACCCAGTACTTC. Amino acids: CASSLSIPAYQETQYF.

This clonotype showed up many times. The chain is built from TRBV20-1 and TRBJ2-5; 10 nucleotides line up with TRBD2. The CDR3 spans 15 residues. Germline CDR1 reads DFQATT; CDR2 reads SNEGSKA (reference sequence). The V segment lost 1 base and the J segment 5 bases; nucleotides outside the gene matches: 7. The CDR3 DNA is TGCAGTGCTAGAGGGGCTAGCGGGAGTAGGGAGACCCAGTACTTC. Translating gives CSARGASGSRETQYF.

The genes are TRBV7-6 and TRBJ2-2, with 9 nucleotides matching TRBD2. The germline gives CDR1 SGHVS, CDR2 FNYEAQ. This CDR3 has 18 residues. J lost 0 bases, V lost 1 base, and 6 bases had no gene match. CDR3 nucleotides: TGTGCCAGCAGCTTAGAGCTGGCTAGCGGGGCGAACACCGGGGAGCTGTTTTTT. Translation: CASSLELASGANTGELFF. Supplemented by reference TRBV7-6 and TRBJ2-2, the full variable domain reads GAGVSQSPRYKVTKRGQDVALRCDPISGHVSLYWYRQALGQGPEFLTYFNYEAQQDKSGLPNDRFSAERPEGSISTLTIQRTEQRDSAMYRCASSLELASGANTGELFFGEGSRLTVL.

The sample holds a few counts of this clonotype. The gene calls are TRBV11-2 and TRBJ1-4, with no clear D. The V and J ends lost 1 base and 5 bases respectively, with 14 bases between them. Germline values: CDR1 SGHAT, CDR2 FQNNGV. The CDR3 sequence is 16 residues long. The CDR3 sequence: CASSLGRAGSNEKLFF. The CDR3 region has the DNA TGTGCCAGCAGCTTAGGCCGGGCAGGTTCGAATGAAAAACTGTTTTTT.

This clonotype was observed at least ten times. CDR3 in amino acids: CASSLWGEGAYQETQYF. DNA of the CDR3: TGTGCCAGCAGCCTTTGGGGAGAGGGAGCGTACCAAGAGACCCAGTACTTC. The gene calls are TRBV6-1 and TRBJ2-5, with D possibly TRBD2 on 5 matching bases. The CDR3 runs 17 residues. Trimming took 6 bases from V and 0 from J, leaving 20 bases between them. The germline V gene has CDR1 MNHNS and CDR2 SASEGT.

This clonotype was counted between two and nine times. Here the CDR3 DNA reads TGCGCCAGCAGCTTGACCACGGGCGGGAAGGACTACGAGCAGTACTTC. Its translation is CASSLTTGGKDYEQYF. The chain couples TRBV5-1 to TRBJ2-7, with a weak D call TRBD2 (6 bases). Trimming shortened V by 1 base and J by 3 bases, and 17 bases separated the two germline ends. This CDR3 spans 16 amino acids. Germline V gives CDR1 SGHRS, CDR2 YFSETQ.

This chain connects TRBV20-1 to TRBJ2-7; 10 bases are shared with TRBD2. Germline V gene sequence: CDR1 DFQATT, CDR2 SNEGSKA (reference sequence). Losses at the gene ends were 4 bases for V and 4 bases for J; bases not matched to a gene: 10. The CDR3 consists of 15 residues. In nucleotides, the CDR3 is TGCAGTGCTAAAATGGGGACTAGCGCGGGGTACGAGCAGTACTTC. Its protein is CSAKMGTSAGYEQYF.